A selection of T cell receptor beta chains follows, all from one sample in a study of CD4 T cells in relation to SARS-CoV-2 and coronaviruses. For these receptors, no antigen is known. Profiled with immunoSEQ multiplex PCR; TCRdb holds only in-frame clones, not every one. The sample records over 25,000 clones, around 80% being singletons. The specimen sequenced was CD4+ T cells from PBMCs, cultured in vitro. The receptors originated from a human donor in good health. CDR3s leave out the opening cysteine and the closing phenylalanine or tryptophan. The order of the fields is clone size, J gene, V gene, CDR3 protein. Size tells how often a clone was seen (once, few, many) or the class of an expanded clone, and some rows leave it out.

>-|TRBJ2-2|TRBV5-4
ASSLGIQGGTGELF
>-|TRBJ1-2|TRBV3-1/TRBV3-2
ASSAGHRGTNYGYT
>-|TRBJ2-2|TRBV12-3/TRBV12-4
ASRQENTGELF
>-|TRBJ1-1|TRBV30
AWSVPTGTATAEAF
>-|TRBJ1-2|TRBV7-8
ASSVTRGVDGGYT
>-|TRBJ2-2|TRBV27
ASKFGGTNTGELF
>once|TRBJ1-5|TRBV11-2
ASSSNRDQPQH
>-|TRBJ2-3|TRBV4-1
ASSQEGQAGDTQY
>-|TRBJ2-1|TRBV6-2/TRBV6-3
ASSSGLVGPNEQF
>-|TRBJ1-1|TRBV11-3
ASSLGGNTEAF
>-|TRBJ2-1|TRBV10-2
ASSESSAYNEQF
>-|TRBJ1-1|TRBV7-2
ASSYTGNTEAF
>few|TRBJ1-3|TRBV4-1
ASSQEYSGNTIY
>-|TRBJ1-2|TRBV6-4
ASSAQPGQPNYGYT
>few|TRBJ1-2|TRBV7-9
ASRRGPGGLNYGYT
>-|TRBJ1-3|TRBV11-2
ASSLGETGAGNTIY
>-|TRBJ1-3|TRBV4-2
ASNHNQAASGNTIY
>-|TRBJ2-7|TRBV6-6
ASRLAGVPYEQY
>-|TRBJ2-3|TRBV20-1
SASRGGSTDTQY
>-|TRBJ2-2|TRBV7-3
ASSPDRGTGELF
>once|TRBJ2-1|TRBV1
TSSHDRGTSRSYNEQF
>-|TRBJ2-7|TRBV7-2
ASRDGLAGGSGQY
>-|TRBJ2-7|TRBV18
ASSPGTGGSYEQY
>once|TRBJ2-6|TRBV7-2
ASSSQVVGANVLT
>-|TRBJ2-3|TRBV9
ASSVRRGGIDTQY
>-|TRBJ1-5|TRBV7-9
ASSYADLNQPQH
>-|TRBJ2-1|TRBV11-2
ASSLGNYNEQF
>-|TRBJ2-6|TRBV5-1
ASSLGFGTGVSGANVLT
>-|TRBJ1-5|TRBV6-5
ASIPGQGNQPQH
>once|TRBJ2-1|TRBV7-4
ASSSWEFSLNEQF
>few|TRBJ1-1|TRBV3-1/TRBV3-2
ASSQEWGGTEAF
>-|TRBJ2-2|TRBV7-2
ASSTLTRSSTGELF
>few|TRBJ1-2|TRBV7-2
ASSSGQGYGYT
>-|TRBJ2-1|TRBV12-5
ASGLVTRVGEQF
>-|TRBJ1-1|TRBV4-3
ASRLRGADLNTEAF
>-|TRBJ2-2|TRBV28
ASSLTPSANTGELF
>-|TRBJ2-2|TRBV11-2
ASSPVGANTGELF
>-|TRBJ1-1|TRBV3-1/TRBV3-2
ASSQGPPEAF
>-|TRBJ1-2|TRBV7-2
ASRTSSSGGANYGYT
>-|TRBJ2-7|TRBV2
ASRGTSGYEQY
>-|TRBJ1-4|TRBV5-1
ASSSTGGTNEKLF
>-|TRBJ1-2|TRBV27
ASRLGGGLNYGYT
>-|TRBJ2-1|TRBV19
ASTTSGHSYNEQF
>-|TRBJ1-5|TRBV30
AWSVEEGRSQH
>-|TRBJ1-6|TRBV9
ASSDRAWDSPLH
>once|TRBJ2-1|TRBV7-9
ASEERTTYNEQF
>-|TRBJ2-7|TRBV5-1
ASSLVGSYEQY
>-|TRBJ1-1|TRBV18
ASSKGGLNTEAF
>-|TRBJ2-1|TRBV14
ASSHSLGSSYNEQF
>-|TRBJ1-1|TRBV5-5
ASSLVIWDTEAF
>-|TRBJ1-2|TRBV7-9
ASSLVAGSGYT